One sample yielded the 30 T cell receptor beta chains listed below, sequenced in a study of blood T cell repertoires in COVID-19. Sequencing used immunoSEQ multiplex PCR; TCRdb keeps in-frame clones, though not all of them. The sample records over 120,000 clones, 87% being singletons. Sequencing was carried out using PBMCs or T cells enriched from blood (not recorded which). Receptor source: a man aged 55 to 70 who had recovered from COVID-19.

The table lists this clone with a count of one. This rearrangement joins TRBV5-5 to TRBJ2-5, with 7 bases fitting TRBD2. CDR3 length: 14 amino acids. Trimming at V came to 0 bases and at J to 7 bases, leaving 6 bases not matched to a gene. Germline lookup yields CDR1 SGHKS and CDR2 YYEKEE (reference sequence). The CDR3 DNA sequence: TGTGCCAGCAGCTTGGCGGGGGGTGAGGGGACCCAGTACTTC. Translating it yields CASSLAGGEGTQYF.

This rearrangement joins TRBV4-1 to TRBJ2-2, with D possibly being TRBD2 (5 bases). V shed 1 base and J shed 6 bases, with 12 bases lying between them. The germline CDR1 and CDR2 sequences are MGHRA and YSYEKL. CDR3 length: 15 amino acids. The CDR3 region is CASSQAGRRAGELFF. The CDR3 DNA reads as TGCGCCAGCAGCCAAGCAGGACGGCGGGCCGGGGAGCTGTTTTTT.

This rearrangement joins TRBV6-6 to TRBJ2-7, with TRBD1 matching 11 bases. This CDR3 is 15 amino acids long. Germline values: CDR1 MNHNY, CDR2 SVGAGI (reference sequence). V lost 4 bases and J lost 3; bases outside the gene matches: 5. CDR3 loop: CASSLPGQGDYEQYF. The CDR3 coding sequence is TGTGCCAGCAGTTTGCCGGGACAGGGGGACTACGAGCAGTACTTC.

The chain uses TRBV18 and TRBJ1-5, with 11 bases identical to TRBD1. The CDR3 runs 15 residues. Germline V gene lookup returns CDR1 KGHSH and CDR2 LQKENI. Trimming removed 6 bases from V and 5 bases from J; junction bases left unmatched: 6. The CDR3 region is CASSPGTGGYQPQHF. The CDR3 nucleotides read TGTGCCAGCTCGCCCGGGACAGGGGGGTATCAGCCCCAGCATTTT.

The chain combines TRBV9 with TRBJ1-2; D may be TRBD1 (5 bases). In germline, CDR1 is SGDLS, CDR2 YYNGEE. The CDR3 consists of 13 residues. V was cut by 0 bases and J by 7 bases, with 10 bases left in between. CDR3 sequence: CASSVDRTGGYTF. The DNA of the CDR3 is TGTGCCAGCAGCGTAGACAGAACAGGTGGCTACACCTTC.

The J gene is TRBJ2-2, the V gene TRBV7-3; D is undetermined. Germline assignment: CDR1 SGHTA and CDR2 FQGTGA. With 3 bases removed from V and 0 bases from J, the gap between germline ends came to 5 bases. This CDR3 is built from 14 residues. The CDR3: CASSFRANTGELFF. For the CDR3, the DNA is TGTGCCAGCAGCTTCCGAGCGAACACCGGGGAGCTGTTTTTT.

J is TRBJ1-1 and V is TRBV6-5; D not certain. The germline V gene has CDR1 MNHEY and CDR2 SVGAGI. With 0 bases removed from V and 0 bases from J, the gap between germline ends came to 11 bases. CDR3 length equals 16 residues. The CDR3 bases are TGTGCCAGCAGTTACTCTCGGCCAGCGATGAACACTGAAGCTTTCTTT. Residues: CASSYSRPAMNTEAFF.

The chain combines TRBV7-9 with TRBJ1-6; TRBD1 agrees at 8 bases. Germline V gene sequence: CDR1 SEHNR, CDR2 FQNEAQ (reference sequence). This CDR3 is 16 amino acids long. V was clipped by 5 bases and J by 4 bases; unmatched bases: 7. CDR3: CASSVTGGIYNSPLHF. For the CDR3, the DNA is TGTGCCAGCAGCGTCACAGGGGGTATATATAATTCACCCCTCCACTTT.

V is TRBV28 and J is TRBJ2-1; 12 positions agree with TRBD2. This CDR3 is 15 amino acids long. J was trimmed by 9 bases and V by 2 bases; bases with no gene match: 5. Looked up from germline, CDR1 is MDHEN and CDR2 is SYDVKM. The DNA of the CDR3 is TGTGCCAGCAGTTTACTTCTAGCGGGAGGGGTTGAGCAGTTCTTC. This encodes CASSLLLAGGVEQFF.

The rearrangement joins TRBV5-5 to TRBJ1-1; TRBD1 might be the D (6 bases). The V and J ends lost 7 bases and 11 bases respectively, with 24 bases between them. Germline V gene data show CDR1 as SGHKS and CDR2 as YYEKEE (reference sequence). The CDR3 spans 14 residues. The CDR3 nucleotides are TGTGCCAGCTCCTACAGGGAATGGAGCGACGGGGCTTTCTTT. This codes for CASSYREWSDGAFF.

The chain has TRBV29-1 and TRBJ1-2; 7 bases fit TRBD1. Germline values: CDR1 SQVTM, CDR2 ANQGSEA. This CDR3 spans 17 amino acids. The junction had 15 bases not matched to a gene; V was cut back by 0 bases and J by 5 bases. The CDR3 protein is CSVEERLGTASRYGYTF. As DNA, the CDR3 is TGCAGCGTTGAAGAGAGACTGGGGACAGCGAGTAGGTATGGCTACACCTTC.

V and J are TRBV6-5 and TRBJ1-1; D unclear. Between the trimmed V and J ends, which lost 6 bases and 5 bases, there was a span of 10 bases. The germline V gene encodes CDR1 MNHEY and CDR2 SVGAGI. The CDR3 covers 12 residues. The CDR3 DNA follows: TGTGCCAGCAGAATAGGAGGTACTGAAGCTTTCTTT. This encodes CASRIGGTEAFF.

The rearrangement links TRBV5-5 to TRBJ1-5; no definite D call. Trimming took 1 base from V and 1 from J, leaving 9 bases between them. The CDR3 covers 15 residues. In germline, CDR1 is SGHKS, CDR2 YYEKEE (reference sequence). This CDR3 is CASSLLGASNQPQHF. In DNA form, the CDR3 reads TGTGCCAGCAGCTTGTTGGGAGCCAGCAATCAGCCCCAGCATTTT.

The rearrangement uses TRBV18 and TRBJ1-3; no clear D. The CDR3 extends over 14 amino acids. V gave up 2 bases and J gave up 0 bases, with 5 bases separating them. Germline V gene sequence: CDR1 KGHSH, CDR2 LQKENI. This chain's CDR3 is CASSPDISGNTIYF. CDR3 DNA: TGTGCCAGCTCACCAGACATCTCTGGAAACACCATATATTTT.

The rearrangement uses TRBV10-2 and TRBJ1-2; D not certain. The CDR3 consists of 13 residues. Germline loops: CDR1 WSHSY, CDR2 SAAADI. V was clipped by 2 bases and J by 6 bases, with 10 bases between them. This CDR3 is CASSETGLDGYTF. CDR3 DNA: TGCGCCAGCAGTGAGACCGGGTTGGATGGCTACACCTTC.

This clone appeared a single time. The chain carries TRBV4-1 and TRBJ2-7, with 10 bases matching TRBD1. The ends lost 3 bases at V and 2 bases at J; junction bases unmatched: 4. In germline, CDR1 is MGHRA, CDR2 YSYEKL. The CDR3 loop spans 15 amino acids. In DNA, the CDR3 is TGCGCCAGCAGCCACAACGGACAGGGGGCCTACGAGCAGTACTTC. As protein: CASSHNGQGAYEQYF.

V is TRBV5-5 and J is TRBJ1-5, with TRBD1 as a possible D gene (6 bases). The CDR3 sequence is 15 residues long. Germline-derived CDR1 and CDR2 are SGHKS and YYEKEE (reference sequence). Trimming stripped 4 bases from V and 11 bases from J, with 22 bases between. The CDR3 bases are TGTGCCAGCAGCACGCAGGGGAGTTTCATGGGGGCCCAGCATTTT. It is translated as CASSTQGSFMGAQHF.

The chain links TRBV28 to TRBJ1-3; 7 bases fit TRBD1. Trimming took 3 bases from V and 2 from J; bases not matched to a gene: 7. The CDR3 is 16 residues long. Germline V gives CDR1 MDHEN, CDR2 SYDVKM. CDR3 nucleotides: TGTGCCAGCAGTTTTTCGGACAGGCCGACTGGAAACACCATATATTTT. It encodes CASSFSDRPTGNTIYF.

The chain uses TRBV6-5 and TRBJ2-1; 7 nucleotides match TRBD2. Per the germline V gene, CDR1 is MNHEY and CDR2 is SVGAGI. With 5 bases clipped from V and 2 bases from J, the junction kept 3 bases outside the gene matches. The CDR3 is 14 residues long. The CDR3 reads CASSKGLTYNEQFF. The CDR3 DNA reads TGTGCCAGCAGTAAGGGACTAACCTACAATGAGCAGTTCTTC.

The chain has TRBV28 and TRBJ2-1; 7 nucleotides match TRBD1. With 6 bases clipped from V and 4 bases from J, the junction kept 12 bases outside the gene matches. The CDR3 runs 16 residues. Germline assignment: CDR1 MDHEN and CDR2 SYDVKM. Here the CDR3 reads CASSLKPGQIYNEQFF. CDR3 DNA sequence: TGTGCCAGCAGCCTCAAACCGGGACAGATTTACAATGAGCAGTTCTTC.

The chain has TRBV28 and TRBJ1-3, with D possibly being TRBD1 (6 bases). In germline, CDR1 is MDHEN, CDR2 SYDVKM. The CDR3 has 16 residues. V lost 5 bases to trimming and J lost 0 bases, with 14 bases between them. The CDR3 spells CASSPTGSYSGNTIYF. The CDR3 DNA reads TGTGCCAGCAGTCCGACAGGCTCGTACTCTGGAAACACCATATATTTT.

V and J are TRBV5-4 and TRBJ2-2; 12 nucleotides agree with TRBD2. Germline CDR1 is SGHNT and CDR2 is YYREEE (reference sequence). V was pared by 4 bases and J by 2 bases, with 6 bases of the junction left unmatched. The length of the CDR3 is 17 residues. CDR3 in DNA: TGTGCCAGCAGCCGCGGACTAGCGGGACCTAACACCGGGGAGCTGTTTTTT. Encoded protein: CASSRGLAGPNTGELFF.

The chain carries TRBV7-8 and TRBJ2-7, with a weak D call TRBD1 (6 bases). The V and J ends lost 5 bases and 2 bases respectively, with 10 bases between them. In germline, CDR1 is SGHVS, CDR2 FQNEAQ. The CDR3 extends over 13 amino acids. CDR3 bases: TGTGCCAGCAGCAAGACAGGAACCTACGAGCAGTACTTC. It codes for CASSKTGTYEQYF. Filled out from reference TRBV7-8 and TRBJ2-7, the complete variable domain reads GAGVSQSPRYKVAKRGQDVALRCDPISGHVSLFWYQQALGQGPEFLTYFQNEAQLDKSGLPSDRFFAERPEGSVSTLKIQRTQQEDSAVYLCASSKTGTYEQYFGPGTRLTVT.

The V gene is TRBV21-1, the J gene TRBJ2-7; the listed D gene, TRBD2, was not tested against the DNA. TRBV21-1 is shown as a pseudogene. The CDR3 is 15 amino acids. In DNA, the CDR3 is TGTGCCAGCAGCAAACAAGCGGGGGGGCTGTACGAGCAGTACTTC. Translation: CASSKQAGGLYEQYF.

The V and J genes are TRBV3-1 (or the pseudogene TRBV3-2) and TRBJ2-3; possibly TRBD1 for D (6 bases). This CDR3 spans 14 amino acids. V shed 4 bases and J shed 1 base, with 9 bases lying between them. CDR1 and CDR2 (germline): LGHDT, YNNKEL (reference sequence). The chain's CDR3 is CASSLQGRTDTQYF. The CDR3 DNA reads TGTGCCAGCAGCCTTCAGGGGCGCACAGATACGCAGTATTTT.

The CDR3 is CASSGTARANYGYTF. The CDR3 bases are TGTGCCAGCAGTGGGACAGCGAGAGCTAACTATGGCTACACCTTC. This chain uses TRBV28 with TRBJ1-2, with 7 bases matching TRBD1. CDR3 length equals 15 residues. Germline V gene sequence: CDR1 MDHEN, CDR2 SYDVKM. Unmatched junction bases numbered 6, after V lost 5 bases and J lost 0 bases.

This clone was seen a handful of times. The CDR3 nucleotides read TGTGCCAGCTCACCCGACAGGGGTATGACCGGGGAGCTGTTTTTT. Protein: CASSPDRGMTGELFF. The J gene is TRBJ2-2, the V gene TRBV18; 8 positions match TRBD1. Trimming at V came to 3 bases and at J to 5 bases, leaving 5 bases not matched to a gene. CDR3 length: 15 residues. From germline, CDR1 is KGHSH and CDR2 LQKENI.

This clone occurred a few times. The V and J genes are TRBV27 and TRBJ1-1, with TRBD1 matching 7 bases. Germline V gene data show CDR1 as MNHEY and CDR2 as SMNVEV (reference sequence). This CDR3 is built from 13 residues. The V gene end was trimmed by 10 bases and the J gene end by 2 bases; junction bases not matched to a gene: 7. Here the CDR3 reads CATKTGLNTEAFF. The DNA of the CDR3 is TGTGCCACCAAGACAGGGTTAAACACTGAAGCTTTCTTT.

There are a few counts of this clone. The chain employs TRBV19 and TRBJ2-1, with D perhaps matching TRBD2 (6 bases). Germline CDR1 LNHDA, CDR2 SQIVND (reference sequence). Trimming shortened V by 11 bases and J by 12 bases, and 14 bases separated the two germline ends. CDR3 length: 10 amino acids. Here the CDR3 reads CAAGRETQFF. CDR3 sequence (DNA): TGTGCCGCGGGGCGCGAGACGCAGTTCTTC.

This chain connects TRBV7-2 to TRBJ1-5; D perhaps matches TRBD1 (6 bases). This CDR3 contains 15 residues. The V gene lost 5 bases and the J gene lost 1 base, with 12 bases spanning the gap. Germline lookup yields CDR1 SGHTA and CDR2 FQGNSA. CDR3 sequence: CASSGDTVSNQPQHF. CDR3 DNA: TGTGCCAGCAGCGGGGACACCGTAAGCAATCAGCCCCAGCATTTT.